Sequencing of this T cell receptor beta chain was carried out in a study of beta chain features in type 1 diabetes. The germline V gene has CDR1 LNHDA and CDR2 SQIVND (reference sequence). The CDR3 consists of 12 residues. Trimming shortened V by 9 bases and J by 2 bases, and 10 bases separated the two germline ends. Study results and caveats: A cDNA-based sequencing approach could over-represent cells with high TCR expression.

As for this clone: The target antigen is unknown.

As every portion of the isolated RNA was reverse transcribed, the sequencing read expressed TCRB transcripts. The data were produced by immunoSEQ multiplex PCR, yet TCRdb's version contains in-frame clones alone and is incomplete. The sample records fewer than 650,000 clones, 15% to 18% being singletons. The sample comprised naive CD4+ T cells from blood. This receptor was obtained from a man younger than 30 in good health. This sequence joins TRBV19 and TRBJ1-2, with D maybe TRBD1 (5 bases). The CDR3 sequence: CASETDNYGYTF. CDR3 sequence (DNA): TGTGCCAGCGAGACAGACAACTATGGCTACACCTTC.